This T cell receptor (beta chain) was identified in a study of vaccination effects on CD4 cells after COVID-19. Regarding the study as a whole: Marked contraction was observed in infection-induced and vaccine-induced clones late after vaccination. After vaccination of healthy people, only 1 of 255 vaccine-induced clones cross-reacted with common cold coronaviruses.

Details on this clone: Its matching antigen is unknown.

The CDR3 has 13 residues. V was clipped by 4 bases and J by 3 bases, with 12 bases between them. Germline assignment: CDR1 GTSNPN and CDR2 SVGIG (reference sequence). TCRdb keeps only in-frame clones here, not all; method: immunoSEQ multiplex PCR. The sample carries 70,000 to 85,000 clones, 77% recorded once. Culturing for around 10 days preceded CD4+ T cell isolation. A half-medium replacement with IL-2 medium was carried out on days 3 and 7. Sequenced here: CD4+ T cells from PBMCs cultured without peptide, sampled before COVID-19 vaccination. This sequence was found in a human donor who received a COVID-19 vaccine. This chain connects TRBV30 to TRBJ1-1; a weak D match, TRBD1 (5 bases). The CDR3: CAWTGISHTEAFF. The CDR3 region has the DNA TGTGCCTGGACAGGGATTTCTCACACTGAAGCTTTCTTT.